Listed here are 6 T cell receptor beta chains from one sample, sequenced in a study of cytomegalovirus exposure and HLA in healthy donors. Primers: 60 Vbeta forward and 13 Jbeta reverse. Profiled with immunoSEQ multiplex PCR; TCRdb holds only in-frame clones, not every one. Found here are around 160,000 clones, roughly 73% of them singletons; the top ten hold about 4.9%. The sequencing input was PBMCs. These receptors all stem from a male donor in good health and CMV-seronegative.

This clone appeared a single time. The chain joins TRBV5-1 to TRBJ1-4; D gene unclear. This CDR3 contains 15 residues. Deletions cut 4 bases from V and 3 bases from J, with 13 bases between. Germline-derived CDR1 and CDR2 are SGHRS and YFSETQ. The CDR3 protein is CASSQVGYPNEKLFF. The CDR3 DNA follows: TGCGCCAGCAGCCAGGTCGGTTACCCTAATGAAAAACTGTTTTTT.

This chain's CDR3 is CASSVGGGAGGYTF. DNA of the CDR3: TGTGCCAGCAGCGTCGGTGGGGGGGCGGGTGGCTACACCTTC. The J gene is TRBJ1-2, the V gene TRBV9, with D perhaps TRBD1 (6 bases). V lost 2 bases, J lost 7 bases, and 15 bases lay in between. The CDR3 is made up of 14 amino acids. Germline V lookup: CDR1 SGDLS, CDR2 YYNGEE.

This sequence joins TRBV19 and TRBJ1-6; 7 nucleotides align to TRBD1. Germline CDR1 LNHDA, CDR2 SQIVND (reference sequence). V shed 8 bases and J 11 bases; nucleotides not matched to a gene: 6. This CDR3 comprises 12 residues. CDR3 DNA: TGTGCCAGTCGACAGGGTTGGACACCCCTCCACTTT. Translated, it gives CASRQGWTPLHF.

The rearrangement links TRBV5-6 to TRBJ2-5, with 7 positions matching TRBD2. TRBJ2-7 matches the DNA end more closely, so the J call is doubtful. This CDR3 has 14 amino acids. The germline V gene encodes CDR1 SGHDT and CDR2 YYEEEE. The CDR3 region is CASSEASGSYEQYF. CDR3 sequence (DNA): TGTGCCAGCAGCGAAGCTAGCGGCTCCTACGAGCAGTACTTC.

This chain uses TRBV5-1 with TRBJ2-2, with D perhaps TRBD2 (5 bases). In germline, CDR1 is SGHRS, CDR2 YFSETQ. The CDR3 contains 17 residues. Trimming stripped 5 bases from V and 0 bases from J, with 17 bases between. DNA for the CDR3: TGCGCCAGCAGACCCCGGGAAAACAGACCGAACACCGGGGAGCTGTTTTTT. Translation: CASRPRENRPNTGELFF. Filled out from reference TRBV5-1 and TRBJ2-2, the complete variable domain reads KAGVTQTPRYLIKTRGQQVTLSCSPISGHRSVSWYQQTPGQGLQFLFEYFSETQRNKGNFPGRFSGRQFSNSRSEMNVSTLELGDSALYLCASRPRENRPNTGELFFGEGSRLTVL.

This clone was observed a handful of times. J is TRBJ2-3 and V is TRBV4-2; a possible D gene is TRBD1 (5 bases). Germline CDR1 and CDR2: LGHNA and YNFKEQ. The ends were cut back, 3 bases at V and 2 bases at J, with 15 bases in the middle. This CDR3 is 16 amino acids long. CDR3 sequence reads: CASSQLSGQTTDTQYF. The CDR3 bases are TGTGCCAGCAGCCAGTTGTCAGGGCAGACCACAGATACGCAGTATTTT.